This T cell receptor (beta chain) was sequenced for a study of blood T cell repertoires in COVID-19. Study-wide context: Sources were T cells, B-cell-depleted T cells, or PBMCs; the material itself was cDNA or gDNA.

Germline V CDR1 and CDR2: MNHNY, SVGAGI (reference sequence). Between the trimmed V and J ends, which lost 5 bases and 3 bases, there was a span of 4 bases. This CDR3 has 11 residues. Repertoires were generated with immunoSEQ multiplex PCR, while TCRdb's copy carries only in-frame clones and drops some. The sample has some 300,000 clones; 90% are singletons. Sequencing was performed on peripheral blood. The source of this sequence is a woman aged 40-49 years with COVID-19, enrolled during active disease. This sequence joins TRBV6-6 and TRBJ1-2, with no clear D. The CDR3 sequence: CASSPHYGYTF. CDR3 nucleotide sequence: TGTGCCAGCAGTCCTCACTATGGCTACACCTTC.